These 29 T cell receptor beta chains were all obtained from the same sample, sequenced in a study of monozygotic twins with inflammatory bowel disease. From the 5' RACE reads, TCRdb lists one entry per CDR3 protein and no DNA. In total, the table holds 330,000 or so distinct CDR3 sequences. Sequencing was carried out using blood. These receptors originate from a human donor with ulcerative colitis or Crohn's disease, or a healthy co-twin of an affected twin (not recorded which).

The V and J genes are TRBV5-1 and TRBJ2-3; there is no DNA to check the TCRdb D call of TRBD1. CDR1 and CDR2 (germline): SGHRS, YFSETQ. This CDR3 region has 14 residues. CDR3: CASRPDRATDTQYF.

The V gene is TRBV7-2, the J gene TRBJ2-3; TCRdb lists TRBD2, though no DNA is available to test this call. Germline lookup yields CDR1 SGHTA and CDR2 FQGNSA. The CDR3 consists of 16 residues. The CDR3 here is CASSAWTSGGPATQYF.

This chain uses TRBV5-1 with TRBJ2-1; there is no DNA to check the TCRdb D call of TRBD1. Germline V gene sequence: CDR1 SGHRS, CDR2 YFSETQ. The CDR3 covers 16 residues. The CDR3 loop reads CASSTMDRGPYNEQFF. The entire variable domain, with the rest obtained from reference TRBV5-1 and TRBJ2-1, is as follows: KAGVTQTPRYLIKTRGQQVTLSCSPISGHRSVSWYQQTPGQGLQFLFEYFSETQRNKGNFPGRFSGRQFSNSRSEMNVSTLELGDSALYLCASSTMDRGPYNEQFFGPGTRLTVL.

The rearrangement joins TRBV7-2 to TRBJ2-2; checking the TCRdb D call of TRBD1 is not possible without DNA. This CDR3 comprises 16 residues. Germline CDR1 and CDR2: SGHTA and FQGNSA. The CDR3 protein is CASSKAGGQNTGELFF.

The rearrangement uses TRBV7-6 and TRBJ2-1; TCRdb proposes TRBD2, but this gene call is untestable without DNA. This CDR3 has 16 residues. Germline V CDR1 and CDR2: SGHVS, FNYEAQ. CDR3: CASSLVGSGIYNEQFF.

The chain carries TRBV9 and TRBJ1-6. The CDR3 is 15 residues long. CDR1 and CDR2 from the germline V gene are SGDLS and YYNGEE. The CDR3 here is CASSVDVQNGSPLHF.

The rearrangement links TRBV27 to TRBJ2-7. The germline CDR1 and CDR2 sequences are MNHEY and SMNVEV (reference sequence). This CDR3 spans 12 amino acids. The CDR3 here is CASGPGSYEQYF.

The CDR3 protein is CATRGRVTDTQYF. The chain is built from TRBV24-1 and TRBJ2-3; TCRdb designates TRBD1, a call that cannot be tested without DNA. This CDR3 region has 13 residues. Germline CDR1 and CDR2: KGHDR and SFDVKD.

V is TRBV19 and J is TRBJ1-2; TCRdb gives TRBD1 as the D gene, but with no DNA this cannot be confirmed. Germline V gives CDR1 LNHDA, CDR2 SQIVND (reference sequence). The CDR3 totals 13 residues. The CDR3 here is CASTSGDRHGYTF.

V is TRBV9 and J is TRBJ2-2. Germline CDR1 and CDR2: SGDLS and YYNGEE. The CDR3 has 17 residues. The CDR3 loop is CASSVGSLGSNTGELFF.

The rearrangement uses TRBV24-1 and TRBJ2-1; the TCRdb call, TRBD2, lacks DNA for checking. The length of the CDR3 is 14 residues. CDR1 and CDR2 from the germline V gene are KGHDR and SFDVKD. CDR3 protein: CATSDSGRWNEQFF.

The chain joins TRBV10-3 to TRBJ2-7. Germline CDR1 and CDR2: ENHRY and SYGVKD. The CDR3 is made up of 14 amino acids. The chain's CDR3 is CAISEGASSYEQYF.

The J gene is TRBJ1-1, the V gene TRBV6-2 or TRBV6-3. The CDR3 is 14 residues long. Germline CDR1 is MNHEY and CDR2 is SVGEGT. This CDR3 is CASSYSPSNTEAFF.

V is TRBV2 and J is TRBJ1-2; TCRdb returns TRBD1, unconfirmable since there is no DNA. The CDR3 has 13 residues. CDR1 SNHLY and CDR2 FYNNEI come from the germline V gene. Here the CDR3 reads CASSAREAYGYTF.

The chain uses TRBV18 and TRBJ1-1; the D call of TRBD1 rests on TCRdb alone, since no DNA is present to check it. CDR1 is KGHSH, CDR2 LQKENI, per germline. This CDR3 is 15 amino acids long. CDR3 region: CASRPGGGGNTEAFF.

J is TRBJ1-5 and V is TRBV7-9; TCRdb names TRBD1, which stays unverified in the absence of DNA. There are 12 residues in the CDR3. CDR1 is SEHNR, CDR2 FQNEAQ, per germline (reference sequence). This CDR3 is CASSLGGQPQHF.

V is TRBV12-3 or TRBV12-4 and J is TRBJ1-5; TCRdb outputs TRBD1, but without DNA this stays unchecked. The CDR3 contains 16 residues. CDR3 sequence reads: CASSFRTGPLDQPQHF.

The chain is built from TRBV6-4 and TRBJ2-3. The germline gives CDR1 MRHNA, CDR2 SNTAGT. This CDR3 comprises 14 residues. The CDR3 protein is CASSDYGGSDTQYF.

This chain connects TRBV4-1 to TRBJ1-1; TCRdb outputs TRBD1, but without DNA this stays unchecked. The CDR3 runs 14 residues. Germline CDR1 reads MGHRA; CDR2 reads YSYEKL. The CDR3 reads CASSRNRVNTEAFF.

CDR3 loop: CASSLRGYEQFF. The J gene is TRBJ2-1, the V gene TRBV7-9; TCRdb indicates TRBD1, and absent DNA this call remains unverified. This CDR3 spans 12 amino acids. Germline V CDR1 and CDR2: SEHNR, FQNEAQ (reference sequence).

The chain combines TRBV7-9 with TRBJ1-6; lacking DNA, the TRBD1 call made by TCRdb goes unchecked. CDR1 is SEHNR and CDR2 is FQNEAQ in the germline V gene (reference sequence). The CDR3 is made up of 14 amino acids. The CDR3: CASSQTRARSPLHF. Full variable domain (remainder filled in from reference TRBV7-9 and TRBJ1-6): DTGVSQNPRHKITKRGQNVTFRCDPISEHNRLYWYRQTLGQGPEFLTYFQNEAQLEKSRLLSDRFSAERPKGSFSTLEIQRTEQGDSAMYLCASSQTRARSPLHFGNGTRLTVT.

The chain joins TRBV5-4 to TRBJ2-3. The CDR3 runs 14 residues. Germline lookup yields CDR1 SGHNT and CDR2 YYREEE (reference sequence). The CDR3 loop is CASTSVGETDTQYF.

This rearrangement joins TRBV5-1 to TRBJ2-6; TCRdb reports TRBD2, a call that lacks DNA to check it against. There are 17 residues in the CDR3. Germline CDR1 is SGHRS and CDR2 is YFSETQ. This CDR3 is CASSYGQGPSGANVLTF.

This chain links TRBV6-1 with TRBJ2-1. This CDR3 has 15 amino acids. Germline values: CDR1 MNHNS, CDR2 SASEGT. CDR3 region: CASTLEGSSYNEQFF.

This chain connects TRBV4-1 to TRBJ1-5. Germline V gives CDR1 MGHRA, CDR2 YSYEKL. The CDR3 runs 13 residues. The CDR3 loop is CASSQRDNQPQHF.

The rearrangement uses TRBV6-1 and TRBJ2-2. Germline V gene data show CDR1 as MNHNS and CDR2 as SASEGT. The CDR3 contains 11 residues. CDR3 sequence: CASVWGWELFF.

The CDR3 sequence is CASSPSLIVGEQYF. The rearrangement links TRBV5-5 to TRBJ2-7; there is no DNA to check the TCRdb D call of TRBD1. Per the germline V gene, CDR1 is SGHKS and CDR2 is YYEKEE (reference sequence). The CDR3 extends over 14 amino acids.

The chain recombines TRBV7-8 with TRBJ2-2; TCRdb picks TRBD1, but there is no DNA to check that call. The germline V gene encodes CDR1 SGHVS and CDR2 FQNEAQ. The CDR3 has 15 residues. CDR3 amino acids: CASSTPSGSIGELFF.

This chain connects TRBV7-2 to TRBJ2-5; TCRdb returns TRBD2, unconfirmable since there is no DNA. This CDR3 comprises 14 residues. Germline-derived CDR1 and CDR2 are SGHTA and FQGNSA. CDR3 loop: CASSHRRERQTQYF.